This is a list of T cell receptor beta chains from one sample in a study of control samples from healthy donors and cancer patients. This table comes from immunoSEQ multiplex PCR, and its TCRdb copy is limited to in-frame clones, with some not included. This sample has more than 95,000 clones, with more than 85% found just once. The specimen was blood. These receptors were taken from a man younger than 35 in good health. Each CDR3 is given with its conserved first and last residue. Fields, in order: clone size, D gene, J gene, V gene, CDR3 length, CDR3 protein, CDR3 DNA. A D gene is named only where the DNA matches it firmly. A clone size is listed for some rows: how often the clone was seen (once, few, many), or a class if it is expanded.

NA | NA | TRBJ1-5 | TRBV4-1 | 15 | CASSQMGPGNQPQHF | TGCGCCAGCAGCCAAATGGGACCAGGGAATCAGCCCCAGCATTTT
NA | NA | TRBJ1-5 | TRBV5-1 | 17 | CASSLARDPISNQPQHF | TGCGCCAGCAGCTTGGCCCGCGATCCCATTAGCAATCAGCCCCAGCATTTT
NA | NA | TRBJ2-6 | TRBV5-8 | 15 | CASTPKWSGANVLTF | TGTGCCAGCACCCCCAAATGGTCTGGGGCCAACGTCCTGACTTTC
NA | NA | TRBJ1-4 | TRBV11-2 | 15 | CASSLGSLSNEKLFF | TGTGCCAGCAGCTTAGGGTCCCTGTCGAATGAAAAACTGTTTTTT
NA | TRBD1 | TRBJ2-3 | TRBV6-5 | 15 | CASSFPGQGLDTQYF | TGTGCCAGCAGTTTTCCGGGACAGGGTTTAGATACGCAGTATTTT
NA | NA | TRBJ1-2 | TRBV29-1 | 12 | CSVVVTNYGYTF | TGCAGCGTTGTAGTTACTAACTATGGCTACACCTTC
NA | TRBD1 | TRBJ1-5 | TRBV5-1 | 15 | CASSQSGQGNQPQHF | TGCGCCAGCAGCCAATCGGGACAGGGCAATCAGCCCCAGCATTTT
NA | NA | TRBJ2-7 | TRBV19 | 13 | CASSMGIPYEQYF | TGTGCCAGTAGTATGGGGATTCCCTACGAGCAGTACTTC
NA | NA | TRBJ1-6 | TRBV5-1 | 14 | CASSWGGVNSPLHF | TGCGCCAGCAGCTGGGGAGGAGTAAATTCACCCCTCCACTTT
once | TRBD1 | TRBJ2-2 | TRBV19 | 14 | CASSGQVWGGELFF | TGTGCCAGTAGTGGACAGGTCTGGGGCGGGGAGCTGTTTTTT
few | TRBD1 | TRBJ1-6 | TRBV6-1 | 14 | CASSEAGGNSPLHF | TGTGCCAGCAGTGAAGCAGGGGGCAATTCACCCCTCCACTTT
NA | TRBD1 | TRBJ2-1 | TRBV24-1 | 18 | CATSEKGTGDPTYNEQFF | TGTGCCACCAGTGAGAAGGGGACAGGGGACCCTACCTACAATGAGCAGTTCTTC
NA | NA | TRBJ1-1 | TRBV7-9 | 14 | CASSSMGGNTEAFF | TGTGCCAGCAGCTCAATGGGAGGGAACACTGAAGCTTTCTTT
NA | NA | TRBJ2-7 | TRBV19 | 15 | CASSSRRTDSYEQYF | TGTGCCAGTAGTAGTCGGCGGACAGATTCCTACGAGCAGTACTTC
NA | TRBD2 | TRBJ2-1 | TRBV7-7 | 15 | CASSLGLAGGNEQFF | TGTGCTAGCAGCTTAGGACTAGCGGGGGGCAATGAGCAGTTCTTC
NA | NA | TRBJ1-1 | TRBV4-1 | 14 | CASSQDRGADEAFF | TGCGCCAGCAGCCAAGACCGGGGGGCTGACGAAGCTTTCTTT
NA | NA | TRBJ1-5 | TRBV19 | 15 | CASSPEQGSNQPQHF | TGTGCCAGTAGTCCAGAACAGGGATCCAATCAGCCCCAGCATTTT
NA | NA | TRBJ2-7 | TRBV27 | 14 | CASSPRDLSYEQYF | TGTGCCAGCAGTCCACGGGACCTTTCCTACGAGCAGTACTTC
NA | TRBD1 | TRBJ1-4 | TRBV18 | 13 | CASSRGQEEKLFF | TGTGCCAGCTCACGCGGACAGGAGGAAAAACTGTTTTTT
NA | NA | TRBJ1-5 | TRBV30 | 14 | CAWSRGRGKQPQHF | TGTGCCTGGAGCCGTGGGAGGGGGAAGCAGCCCCAGCATTTT
NA | NA | TRBJ1-1 | TRBV5-8 | 14 | CASSFGSGNSEAFF | TGTGCCAGCAGCTTTGGTTCAGGGAACTCTGAAGCTTTCTTT
NA | NA | TRBJ1-1 | TRBV5-1 | 17 | CASSLYTASTSNTEAFF | TGCGCCAGCAGCTTGTACACAGCTAGTACGTCAAACACTGAAGCTTTCTTT
NA | NA | TRBJ1-1 | TRBV3-1/TRBV3-2 | 13 | CASSPPPGTEAFF | TGTGCCAGCAGCCCGCCGCCGGGGACTGAAGCTTTCTTT
NA | NA | TRBJ2-3 | TRBV7-9 | 15 | CASSSRLEATDTQYF | TGTGCCAGCAGCTCCCGACTAGAAGCCACAGATACGCAGTATTTT
once | NA | TRBJ2-1 | TRBV4-3 | 13 | CASSQDGVQEQFF | TGCGCCAGCAGCCAAGATGGAGTTCAGGAGCAGTTCTTC
NA | TRBD1 | TRBJ1-1 | TRBV14 | 15 | CASSHRQGLRPEAFF | TGTGCCAGCAGCCACCGACAGGGTTTGAGACCTGAAGCTTTCTTT
NA | NA | TRBJ2-1 | TRBV24-1 | 13 | CATSAPGAYEQFF | TGTGCCACCAGTGCCCCCGGGGCCTATGAGCAGTTCTTC